This is a list of T cell receptor beta chains from one sample in a study of cytomegalovirus exposure and HLA in healthy donors. Measured with immunoSEQ multiplex PCR; TCRdb has only the in-frame clones, and not every one. Here the sample spans 200,000 to 250,000 clones, around 79% being singletons. Source material: PBMCs. The receptors shown here come from a man aged 18-30 years in good health and CMV-seronegative. Both conserved end residues are part of each CDR3. A D gene is named only where the DNA matches it firmly. A row's size may be missing; if present it is once, few, many or a size class.

TRBV18	.	.	TRBJ2-2	CASSPTGNTGELFF	TGTGCCAGCTCACCCACCGGTAACACCGGGGAGCTGTTTTTT
TRBV25-1	.	.	TRBJ1-6	CASSDWTVNNNSPLHF	TGTGCCAGCAGTGACTGGACAGTCAACAATAATTCACCCCTCCACTTT
TRBV10-3	.	.	TRBJ2-7	CAISGSYEQYF	TGTGCCATCAGTGGGTCCTACGAGCAGTACTTC
TRBV5-1	once	TRBD2	TRBJ2-3	CASSLGSAGGTDTQYF	TGCGCCAGCAGCTTGGGGTCCGCCGGGGGGACAGATACGCAGTATTTT
TRBV5-4	.	TRBD2	TRBJ2-4	CASTIIEVSSGRYIQYF	TGTGCCAGCACTATAATCGAAGTTTCTAGCGGGAGATACATTCAGTACTTC
TRBV7-8	.	.	TRBJ1-6	CASNPTGEVESPLHF	TGTGCCAGCAACCCGACAGGAGAGGTTGAGTCACCCCTCCACTTT
TRBV7-9	.	.	TRBJ2-2	CASSAGQNLLTGELFF	TGTGCCAGCAGCGCGGGACAGAACTTACTCACCGGGGAGCTGTTTTTT
TRBV4-3	.	.	TRBJ2-7	CASSQNRVGTYEQYF	TGCGCCAGCAGCCAGAACAGGGTTGGCACCTACGAGCAGTACTTC
TRBV28	few	.	TRBJ2-7	CASSSARLEAYEQYF	TGTGCCAGCAGTTCGGCGAGGCTCGAGGCCTACGAGCAGTACTTC
TRBV7-2	.	TRBD2	TRBJ2-1	CASSLTSGERYEQFF	TGTGCCAGCAGCTTGACTAGCGGGGAACGGTATGAGCAGTTCTTC
TRBV7-9	.	.	TRBJ2-7	CASDSVSYEQYF	TGTGCCAGCGACTCAGTCTCCTACGAGCAGTACTTC
TRBV7-2	few	.	TRBJ2-3	CASRVGHPGTDTQYF	TGTGCCAGCAGAGTTGGACACCCAGGCACAGATACGCAGTATTTT
TRBV6-5	.	TRBD1	TRBJ2-7	CASSLDRGPYEQYF	TGTGCCAGCAGTTTGGACAGGGGGCCCTACGAGCAGTACTTC
TRBV10-2	.	TRBD1	TRBJ2-7	CASNRGSGHEQYF	TGCGCCAGCAACAGGGGGTCTGGGCACGAGCAGTACTTC
TRBV29-1	.	TRBD2	TRBJ2-7	CSATSGGLYEQYF	TGCAGCGCGACTAGCGGGGGGCTCTACGAGCAGTACTTC
TRBV19	.	.	TRBJ2-6	CASSIHRVDGANVLTF	TGTGCCAGTAGTATCCACAGGGTTGATGGGGCCAACGTCCTGACTTTC
TRBV5-1	.	.	TRBJ1-2	CASSLNVGGHGYTF	TGCGCCAGCAGCTTGAATGTGGGGGGACATGGCTACACCTTC
TRBV7-8	once	.	TRBJ1-1	CASSLPRLIDRYTEAFF	TGTGCCAGCAGCTTACCCCGACTAATTGATCGGTACACTGAAGCTTTCTTT
TRBV6-5	.	TRBD1	TRBJ2-7	CASSFRGTGNFYEQHF	TGTGCCAGCAGTTTCCGAGGGACAGGGAATTTCTACGAGCAGCACTTC
TRBV19	.	.	TRBJ2-2	CASTLWGANTGELFF	TGTGCCAGTACCTTGTGGGGGGCGAACACCGGGGAGCTGTTTTTT
TRBV9	once	TRBD1	TRBJ1-3	CASSGGTGVIGNTIYF	TGTGCCAGCAGCGGAGGGACAGGGGTCATTGGAAACACCATATATTTT
TRBV2	.	.	TRBJ1-1	CASSGVNRIGKNTEAFF	TGTGCCAGCAGTGGGGTCAATAGGATCGGGAAGAACACTGAAGCTTTCTTT
TRBV2	.	.	TRBJ1-1	CASSELHRNTEAFF	TGTGCCAGCAGTGAGTTACACCGGAACACTGAAGCTTTCTTT
TRBV20-1	.	.	TRBJ2-7	CSAGSSYEQYF	TGCAGTGCCGGGTCCTCCTACGAGCAGTACTTC
TRBV9	once	.	TRBJ1-5	CASSVDDGFHPQHF	TGTGCCAGCAGCGTAGATGACGGGTTCCATCCCCAGCATTTT
TRBV5-5	.	TRBD2	TRBJ2-3	CASSLRLAGGPTDTQYF	TGTGCCAGCAGCTTGAGACTAGCGGGGGGGCCCACAGATACGCAGTATTTT
TRBV7-2	.	TRBD1	TRBJ2-2	CASSFRGPNTGELFF	TGTGCCAGCAGCTTTAGGGGGCCGAACACCGGGGAGCTGTTTTTT
TRBV4-3	.	.	TRBJ1-4	CASSHYRGGGEKLFF	TGCGCCAGCAGCCATTACCGGGGGGGAGGTGAAAAACTGTTTTTT
TRBV12-1	.	.	TRBJ2-2	CASSPTSGRSRGGLFF	TGTGCCAGCAGCCCGACTAGCGGGAGAAGTAGGGGGGGGCTGTTTTTT
TRBV20-1	.	.	TRBJ1-2	CSASDSRGYTF	TGCAGTGCCTCTGACTCCCGGGGCTACACCTTC
TRBV10-2	.	.	TRBJ2-7	CASSASYYEQYF	TGCGCCAGCAGTGCGAGCTACTACGAGCAGTACTTC
TRBV27	once	.	TRBJ2-7	CASSLGQSPWEQYF	TGTGCCAGCAGTTTGGGGCAGTCCCCCTGGGAGCAGTACTTC
TRBV19	.	.	TRBJ1-1	CASSIGGLNTEAFF	TGTGCCAGTAGTATAGGGGGGCTGAACACTGAAGCTTTCTTT
TRBV5-1	few	.	TRBJ2-3	CASSFGRGADTQYF	TGCGCCAGCAGCTTCGGCAGGGGGGCGGATACGCAGTATTTT
TRBV15	.	.	TRBJ1-4	CATSRWTVLNEKLFF	TGTGCCACCAGCAGGTGGACAGTACTCAATGAAAAACTGTTTTTT
TRBV27	.	.	TRBJ2-5	CASSFRGAETQYF	TGTGCCAGCAGTTTTAGGGGCGCAGAGACCCAGTACTTC
TRBV27	few	TRBD2	TRBJ2-7	CASRRTRSYEQYF	TGTGCCAGCAGACGGACTAGATCATACGAGCAGTACTTC
TRBV9	few	.	TRBJ2-5	CASSVEGGAETQYF	TGTGCCAGCAGCGTCGAGGGGGGGGCGGAGACCCAGTACTTC
TRBV14	.	TRBD2	TRBJ2-7	CASSSGLAGKGEQYF	TGTGCCAGTTCGTCCGGGCTAGCGGGGAAGGGGGAGCAGTACTTC
TRBV11-2	once	.	TRBJ2-1	CASSSPRWRNEQFF	TGTGCCAGCAGCTCCCCCCGCTGGCGGAATGAGCAGTTCTTC
TRBV15	.	.	TRBJ2-5	CATSRDHRGGYTQYF	TGTGCCACCAGCAGAGATCACCGGGGAGGATATACCCAGTACTTC
TRBV30	.	TRBD2	TRBJ2-3	CAWSTGTSGPPFTDTQYF	TGTGCCTGGAGTACCGGGACTAGCGGTCCCCCTTTCACAGATACGCAGTATTTT
TRBV4-2	once	.	TRBJ1-5	CASSQEAISNQPQHF	TGTGCCAGCAGCCAAGAGGCCATTAGCAATCAGCCCCAGCATTTT
TRBV29-1	few	.	TRBJ1-1	CSVDTGIGMNTEAFF	TGCAGCGTCGACACAGGGATAGGAATGAACACTGAAGCTTTCTTT
TRBV6-5	.	.	TRBJ1-2	CASYQVVGRGYTF	TGTGCCAGCTATCAGGTGGTAGGTCGCGGCTACACCTTC
TRBV6-5	.	TRBD1	TRBJ1-2	CASSYSRGPNYGYTF	TGTGCCAGCAGTTACTCAAGGGGGCCTAACTATGGCTACACCTTC
TRBV5-8	.	TRBD1	TRBJ1-1	CASSVRIRDSNTEAFF	TGTGCCAGCAGTGTGAGAATCCGGGACAGTAACACTGAAGCTTTCTTT